Shown below are 2 T cell receptor beta chains from a single sample sequenced in a study of blood T cell repertoires in COVID-19. The method was immunoSEQ multiplex PCR; TCRdb's version includes in-frame clones alone and lacks a portion of them. Of just over 80,000 clones listed, about 89% are singletons. Source material: PBMCs or T cells enriched from blood (not recorded which). The source of these receptors is a woman aged 45-60 years with acute COVID-19.

The V and J genes are TRBV7-2 and TRBJ1-1; D gene ambiguous. The germline V and J ends were trimmed by 1 base and 1 base, with 7 bases remaining between them. This CDR3 region has 14 residues. Germline V lookup: CDR1 SGHTA, CDR2 FQGNSA. DNA for the CDR3: TGTGCCAGCAGCTTAGTCTGGGCGAACACTGAAGCTTTCTTT. This gives the protein CASSLVWANTEAFF.

The chain couples TRBV28 to TRBJ2-7; D not resolved. CDR3 length: 11 amino acids. V lost 3 bases, J lost 4 bases, and 4 bases lay in between. Germline V gene data show CDR1 as MDHEN and CDR2 as SYDVKM. The CDR3 loop is CASSFGYEQYF. CDR3 DNA sequence: TGTGCCAGCAGTTTCGGTTACGAGCAGTACTTC.